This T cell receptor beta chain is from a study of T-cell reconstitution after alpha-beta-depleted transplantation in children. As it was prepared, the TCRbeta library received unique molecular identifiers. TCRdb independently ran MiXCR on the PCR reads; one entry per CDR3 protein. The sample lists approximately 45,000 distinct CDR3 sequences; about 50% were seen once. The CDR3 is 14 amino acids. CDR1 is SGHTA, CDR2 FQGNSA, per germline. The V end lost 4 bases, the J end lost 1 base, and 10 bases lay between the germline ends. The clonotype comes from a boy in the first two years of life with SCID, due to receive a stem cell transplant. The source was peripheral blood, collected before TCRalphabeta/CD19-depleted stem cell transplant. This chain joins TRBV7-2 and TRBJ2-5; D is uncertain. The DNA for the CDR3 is TGTGCCAGCAGCTCTCGATCCCTCCAAGAGACCCAGTACTTC. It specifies CASSSRSLQETQYF.